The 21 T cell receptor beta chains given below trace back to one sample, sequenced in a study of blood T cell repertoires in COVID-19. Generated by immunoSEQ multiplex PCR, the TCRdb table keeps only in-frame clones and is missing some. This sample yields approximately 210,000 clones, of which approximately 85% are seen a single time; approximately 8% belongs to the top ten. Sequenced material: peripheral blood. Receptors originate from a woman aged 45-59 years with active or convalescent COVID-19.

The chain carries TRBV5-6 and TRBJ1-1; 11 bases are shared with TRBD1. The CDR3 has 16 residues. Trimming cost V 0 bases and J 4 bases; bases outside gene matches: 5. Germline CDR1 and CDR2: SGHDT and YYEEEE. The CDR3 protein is CASSLGTGGGGTEAFF. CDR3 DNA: TGTGCCAGCAGCTTGGGGACAGGGGGCGGCGGCACTGAAGCTTTCTTT.

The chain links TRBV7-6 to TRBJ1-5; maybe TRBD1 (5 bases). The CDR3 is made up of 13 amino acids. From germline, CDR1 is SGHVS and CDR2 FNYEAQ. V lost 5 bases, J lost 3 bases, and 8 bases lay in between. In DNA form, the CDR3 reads TGTGCCAGCAGCCCAGGGAACAATCAGCCCCAGCATTTT. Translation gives CASSPGNNQPQHF.

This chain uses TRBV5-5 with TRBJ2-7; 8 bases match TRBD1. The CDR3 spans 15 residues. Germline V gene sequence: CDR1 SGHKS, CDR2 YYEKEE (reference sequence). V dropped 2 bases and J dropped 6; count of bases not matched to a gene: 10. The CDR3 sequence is CASSFSTGDTGEQYV. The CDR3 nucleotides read TGTGCCAGCAGCTTTTCGACAGGGGACACAGGCGAGCAGTACGTC.

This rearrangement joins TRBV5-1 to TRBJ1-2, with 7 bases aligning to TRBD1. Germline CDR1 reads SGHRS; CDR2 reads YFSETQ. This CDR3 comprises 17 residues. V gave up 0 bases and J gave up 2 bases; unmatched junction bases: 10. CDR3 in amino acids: CASSLASSRGRNYGYTF. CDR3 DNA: TGCGCCAGCAGCTTGGCCTCGAGTAGGGGGCGAAACTATGGCTACACCTTC.

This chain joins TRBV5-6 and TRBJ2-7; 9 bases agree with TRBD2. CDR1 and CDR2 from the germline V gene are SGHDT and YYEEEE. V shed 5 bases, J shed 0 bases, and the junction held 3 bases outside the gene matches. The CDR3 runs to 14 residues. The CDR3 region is CASRLSGSSYEQYF. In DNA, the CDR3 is TGTGCCAGCAGGCTTAGCGGGAGCTCCTACGAGCAGTACTTC.

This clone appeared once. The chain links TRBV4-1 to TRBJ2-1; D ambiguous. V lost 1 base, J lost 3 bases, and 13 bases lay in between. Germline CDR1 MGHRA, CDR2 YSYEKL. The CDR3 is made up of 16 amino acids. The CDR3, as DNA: TGCGCCAGCAGCCAAGGGGCGTTACGGCTCTACAATGAGCAGTTCTTC. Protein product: CASSQGALRLYNEQFF.

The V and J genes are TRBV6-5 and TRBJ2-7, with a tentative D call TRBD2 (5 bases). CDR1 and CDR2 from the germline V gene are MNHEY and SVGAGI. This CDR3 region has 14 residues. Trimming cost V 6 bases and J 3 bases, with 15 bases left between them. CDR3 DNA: TGTGCCAGCAGCCTAGAGGAGGAATACTACGAGCAGTACTTC. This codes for CASSLEEEYYEQYF.

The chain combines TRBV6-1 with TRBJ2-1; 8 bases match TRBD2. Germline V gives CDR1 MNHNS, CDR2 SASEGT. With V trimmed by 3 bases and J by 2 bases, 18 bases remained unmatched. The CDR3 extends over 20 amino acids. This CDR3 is CASSDPPEELAGDPYNEQFF. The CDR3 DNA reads TGTGCCAGCAGTGATCCCCCGGAGGAGCTAGCGGGCGACCCCTACAATGAGCAGTTCTTC.

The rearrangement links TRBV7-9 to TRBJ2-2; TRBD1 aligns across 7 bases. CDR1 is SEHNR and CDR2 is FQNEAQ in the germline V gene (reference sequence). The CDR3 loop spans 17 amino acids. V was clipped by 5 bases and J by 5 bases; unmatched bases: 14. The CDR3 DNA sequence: TGTGCCAGCAGCACACACAGGGGCGAAGGGGGAACCGGGGAGCTGTTTTTT. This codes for CASSTHRGEGGTGELFF.

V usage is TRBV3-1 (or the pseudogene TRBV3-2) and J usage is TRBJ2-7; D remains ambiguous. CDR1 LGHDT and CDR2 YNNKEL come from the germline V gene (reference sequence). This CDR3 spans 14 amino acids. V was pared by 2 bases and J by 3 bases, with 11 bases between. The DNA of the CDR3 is TGTGCCAGCAGCCAAATACTTGCGGACTACGAGCAGTACTTC. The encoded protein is CASSQILADYEQYF.

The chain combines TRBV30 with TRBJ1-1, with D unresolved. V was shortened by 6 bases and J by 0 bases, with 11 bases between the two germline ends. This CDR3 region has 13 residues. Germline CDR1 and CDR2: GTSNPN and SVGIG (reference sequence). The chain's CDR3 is CACRGGMNTEAFF. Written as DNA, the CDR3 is TGTGCCTGTCGAGGAGGGATGAACACTGAAGCTTTCTTT. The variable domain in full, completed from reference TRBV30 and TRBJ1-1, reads SQTIHQWPATLVQPVGSPLSLECTVEGTSNPNLYWYRQAAGRGLQLLFYSVGIGQISSEVPQNLSASRPQDRQFILSSKKLLLSDSGFYLCACRGGMNTEAFFGQGTRLTVV.

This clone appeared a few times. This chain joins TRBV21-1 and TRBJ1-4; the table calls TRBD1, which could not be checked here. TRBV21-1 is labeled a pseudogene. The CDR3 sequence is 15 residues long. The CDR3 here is CASWTQDRGNEKLFF. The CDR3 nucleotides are TGTGCCAGCTGGACCCAGGACAGGGGGAATGAAAAACTGTTTTTT.

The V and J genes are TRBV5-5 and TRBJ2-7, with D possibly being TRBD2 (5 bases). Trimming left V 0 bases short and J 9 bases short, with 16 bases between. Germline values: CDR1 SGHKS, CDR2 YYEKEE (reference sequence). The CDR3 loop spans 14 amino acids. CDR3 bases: TGTGCCAGCAGCTTGGCCTATCGGGGTGTAATGCAGTACTTC. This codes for CASSLAYRGVMQYF.

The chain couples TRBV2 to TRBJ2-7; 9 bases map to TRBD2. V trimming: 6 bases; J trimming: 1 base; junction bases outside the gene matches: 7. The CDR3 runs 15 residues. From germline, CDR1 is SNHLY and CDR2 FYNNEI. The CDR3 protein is CASSLGSGGSYEQYV. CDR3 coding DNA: TGTGCCAGCAGCCTGGGTAGCGGGGGTTCCTACGAGCAGTACGTC.

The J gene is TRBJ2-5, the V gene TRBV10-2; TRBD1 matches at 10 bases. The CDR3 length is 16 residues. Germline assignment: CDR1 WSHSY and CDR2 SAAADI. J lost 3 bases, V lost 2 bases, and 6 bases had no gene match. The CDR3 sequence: CASSEPRTGGEETQYF. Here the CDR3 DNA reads TGCGCCAGCAGTGAGCCGCGGACAGGGGGTGAAGAGACCCAGTACTTC.

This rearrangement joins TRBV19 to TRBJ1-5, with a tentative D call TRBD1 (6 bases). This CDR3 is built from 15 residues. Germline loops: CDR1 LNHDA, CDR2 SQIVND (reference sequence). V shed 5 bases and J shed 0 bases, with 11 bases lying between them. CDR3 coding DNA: TGTGCCAGTAGTCTGGGACACTATAGCAATCAGCCCCAGCATTTT. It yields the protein CASSLGHYSNQPQHF.

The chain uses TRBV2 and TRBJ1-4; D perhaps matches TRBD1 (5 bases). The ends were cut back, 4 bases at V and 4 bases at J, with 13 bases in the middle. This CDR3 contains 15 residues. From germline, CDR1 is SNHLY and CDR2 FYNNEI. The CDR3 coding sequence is TGTGCCAGCAGTGTTTCGAGGCAGGGTAATGAAAAACTGTTTTTT. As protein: CASSVSRQGNEKLFF.

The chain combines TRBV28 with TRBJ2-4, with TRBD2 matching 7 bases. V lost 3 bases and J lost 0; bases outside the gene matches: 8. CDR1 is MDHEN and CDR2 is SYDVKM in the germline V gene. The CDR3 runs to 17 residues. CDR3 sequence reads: CASSFLSGGLAKNIQYF. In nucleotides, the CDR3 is TGTGCCAGCAGTTTCCTCTCCGGGGGGTTAGCCAAAAACATTCAGTACTTC.

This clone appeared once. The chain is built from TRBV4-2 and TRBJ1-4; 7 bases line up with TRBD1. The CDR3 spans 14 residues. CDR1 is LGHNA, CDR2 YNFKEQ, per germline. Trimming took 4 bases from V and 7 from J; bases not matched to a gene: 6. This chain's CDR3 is CASSPDRIREKLFF. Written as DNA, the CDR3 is TGTGCCAGCAGCCCGGACAGGATTCGTGAAAAACTGTTTTTT.

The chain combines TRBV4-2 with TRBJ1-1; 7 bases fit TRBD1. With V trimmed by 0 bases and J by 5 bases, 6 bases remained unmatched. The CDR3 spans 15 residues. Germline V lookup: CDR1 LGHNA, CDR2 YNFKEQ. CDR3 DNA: TGTGCCAGCAGCCAAGAAGCAAGGGGGCGGACTGAAGCTTTCTTT. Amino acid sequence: CASSQEARGRTEAFF.

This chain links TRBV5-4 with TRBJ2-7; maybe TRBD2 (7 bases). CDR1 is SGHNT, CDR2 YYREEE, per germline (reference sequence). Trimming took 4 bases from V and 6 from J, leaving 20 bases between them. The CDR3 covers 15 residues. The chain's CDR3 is CASSNPGGRGSEQYF. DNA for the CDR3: TGTGCCAGCAGCAACCCCGGGGGGCGTGGGAGCGAGCAGTACTTC.